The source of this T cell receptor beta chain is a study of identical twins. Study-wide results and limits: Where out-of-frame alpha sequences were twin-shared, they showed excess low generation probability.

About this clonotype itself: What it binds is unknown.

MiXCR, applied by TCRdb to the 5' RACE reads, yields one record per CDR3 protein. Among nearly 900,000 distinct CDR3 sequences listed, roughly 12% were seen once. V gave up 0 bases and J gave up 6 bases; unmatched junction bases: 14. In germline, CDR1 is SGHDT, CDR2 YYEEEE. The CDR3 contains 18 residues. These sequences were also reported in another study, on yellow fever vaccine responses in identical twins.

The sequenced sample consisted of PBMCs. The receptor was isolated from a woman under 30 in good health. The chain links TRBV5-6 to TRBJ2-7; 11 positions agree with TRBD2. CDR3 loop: CASSLDGMAGLAGGEQYF. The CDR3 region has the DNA TGTGCCAGCAGCTTGGATGGGATGGCTGGGCTAGCGGGAGGCGAGCAGTACTTC.